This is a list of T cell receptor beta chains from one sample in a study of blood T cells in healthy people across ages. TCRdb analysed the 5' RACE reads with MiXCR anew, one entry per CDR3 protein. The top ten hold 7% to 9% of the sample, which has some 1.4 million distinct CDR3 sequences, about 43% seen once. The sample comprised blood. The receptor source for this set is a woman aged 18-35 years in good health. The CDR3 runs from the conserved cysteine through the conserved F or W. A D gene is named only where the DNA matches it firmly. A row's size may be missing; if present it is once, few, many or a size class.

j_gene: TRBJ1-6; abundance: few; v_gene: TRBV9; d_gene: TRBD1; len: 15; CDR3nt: TGTGCCAGCAGCGTGGGACAGGAGTATAATTCACCCCTCCACTTT; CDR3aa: CASSVGQEYNSPLHF
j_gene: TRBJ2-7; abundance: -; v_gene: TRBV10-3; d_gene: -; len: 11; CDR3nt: TGTGCCAGCAGTGAGGTAGACGGTCAGTACTTC; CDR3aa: CASSEVDGQYF
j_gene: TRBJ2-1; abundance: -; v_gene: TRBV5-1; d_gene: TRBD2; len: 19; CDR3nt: TGCGCCAGCAGCTACCGACGGGGGGGCCTCAGTGACCACTACAATGAGCAGTTCTTC; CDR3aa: CASSYRRGGLSDHYNEQFF
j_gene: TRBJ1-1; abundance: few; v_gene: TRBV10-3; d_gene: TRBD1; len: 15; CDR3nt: TGTGCCATCAGATCCGGGACAGGGGGGTACACTGAAGCTTTCTTT; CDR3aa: CAIRSGTGGYTEAFF
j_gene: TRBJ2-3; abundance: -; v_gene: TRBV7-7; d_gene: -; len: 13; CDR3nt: TGTGCTAGCAGCTTAGCGACAGAAGATACGCAGTATTTT; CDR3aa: CASSLATEDTQYF
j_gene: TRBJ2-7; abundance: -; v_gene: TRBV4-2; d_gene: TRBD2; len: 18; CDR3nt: TGTGCCAGCAGCCAAGTCGCGGCTGGGCTAGCGGGAGTAAGTGAGCAGTACTTC; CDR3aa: CASSQVAAGLAGVSEQYF
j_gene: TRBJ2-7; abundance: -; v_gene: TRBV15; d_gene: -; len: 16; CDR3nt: TGTGCCACCAGCAGATTTCCACCGCCAAGTACCTACGAGCAGTACTTC; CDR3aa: CATSRFPPPSTYEQYF
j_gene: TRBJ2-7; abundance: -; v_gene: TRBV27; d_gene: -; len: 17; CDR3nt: TGTGCCAGCAGTATCCCGAGATGGGACAAAGACTCCTACGAGCAGTACTTC; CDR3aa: CASSIPRWDKDSYEQYF
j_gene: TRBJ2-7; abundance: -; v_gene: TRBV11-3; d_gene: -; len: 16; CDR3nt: TGTGCCAGCAGCTTATCCTTCGGGACTGCGTCCTACGAGCAGTACTTC; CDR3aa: CASSLSFGTASYEQYF
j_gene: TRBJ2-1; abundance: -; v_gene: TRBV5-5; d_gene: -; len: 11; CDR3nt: TGTGCCAGCATCCAGAACAATGAGCAGTTCTTC; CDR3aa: CASIQNNEQFF
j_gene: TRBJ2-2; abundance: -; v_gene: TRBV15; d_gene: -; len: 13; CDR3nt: TGTGCCACCAGCCTATCGGGCACCGGGGAGCTGTTTTTT; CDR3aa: CATSLSGTGELFF
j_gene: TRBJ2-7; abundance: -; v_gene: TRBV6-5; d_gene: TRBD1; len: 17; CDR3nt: TGTGCCAGCAGTTACGCAATACCGGGACAGGGGGGGTACGAGCAGTACTTC; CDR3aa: CASSYAIPGQGGYEQYF
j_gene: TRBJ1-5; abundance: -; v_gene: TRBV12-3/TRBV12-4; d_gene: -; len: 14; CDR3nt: TGTGCCAGCAGCGTGAGGGGCTCGGTAACGCCCCAGCATTTT; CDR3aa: CASSVRGSVTPQHF
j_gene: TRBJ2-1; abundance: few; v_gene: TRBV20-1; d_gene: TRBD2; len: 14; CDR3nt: TGCAGTGCCCGGACTAGCGGGCGTTCCAATGAGCAGTTCTTC; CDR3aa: CSARTSGRSNEQFF
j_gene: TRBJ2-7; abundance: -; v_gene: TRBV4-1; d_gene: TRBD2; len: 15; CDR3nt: TGCGCCAGCAGCGTCAGACTAGCGGGAGCCTACGAGCAGTACTTC; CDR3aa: CASSVRLAGAYEQYF
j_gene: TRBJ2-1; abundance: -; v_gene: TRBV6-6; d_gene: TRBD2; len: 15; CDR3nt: TGTGCCGGAAGGGGCGGGGGGTTCCCCTACAATGAGCAGTTCTTC; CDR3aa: CAGRGGGFPYNEQFF
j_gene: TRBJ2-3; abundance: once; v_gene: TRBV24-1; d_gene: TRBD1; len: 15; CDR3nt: TGTGCCACCAGTGATTTCGGGACAGCATTGGATACGCAGTATTTT; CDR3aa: CATSDFGTALDTQYF
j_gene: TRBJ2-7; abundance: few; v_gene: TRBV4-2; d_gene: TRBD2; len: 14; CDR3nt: TGTGCCAGCAGCCAAGAAGCGGGGATCTACGAGCAGTACTTC; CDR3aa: CASSQEAGIYEQYF
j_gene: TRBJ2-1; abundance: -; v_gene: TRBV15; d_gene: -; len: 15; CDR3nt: TGTGCCACCAGCAGCGACGGGAGCTCCTACAATGAGCAGTTCTTC; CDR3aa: CATSSDGSSYNEQFF
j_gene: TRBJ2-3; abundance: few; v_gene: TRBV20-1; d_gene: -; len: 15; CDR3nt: TGCAGTGCTAGAGATCCCAGAGAACCAACAGATACGCAGTATTTT; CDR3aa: CSARDPREPTDTQYF
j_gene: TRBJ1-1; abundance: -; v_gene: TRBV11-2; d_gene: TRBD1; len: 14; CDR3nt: TGTGCCAGCAGCTCCTTTGCAGGGGGCTCTGAAGCTTTCTTT; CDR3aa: CASSSFAGGSEAFF
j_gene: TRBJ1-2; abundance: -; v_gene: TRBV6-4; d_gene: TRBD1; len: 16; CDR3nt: TGTGCCAGCAGTGATGGTTTACAGGGGGCAACATATGGCTACACCTTC; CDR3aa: CASSDGLQGATYGYTF
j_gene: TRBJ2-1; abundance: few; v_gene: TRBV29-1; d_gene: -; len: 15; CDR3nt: TGCAGCGTCTTATTACAGGTTAGCTCCTACAATGAGCAGTTCTTC; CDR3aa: CSVLLQVSSYNEQFF
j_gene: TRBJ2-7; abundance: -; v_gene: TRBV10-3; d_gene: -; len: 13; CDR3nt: TGTGCCATCGGACAGCCCGCCAGTGACGAGCAGTACTTC; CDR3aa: CAIGQPASDEQYF
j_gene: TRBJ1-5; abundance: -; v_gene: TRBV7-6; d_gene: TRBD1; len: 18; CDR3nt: TGTGCCAGCAGCCAGGACAGGGGGCTAGCGGATAGCAATCAGCCCCAGCATTTT; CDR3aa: CASSQDRGLADSNQPQHF
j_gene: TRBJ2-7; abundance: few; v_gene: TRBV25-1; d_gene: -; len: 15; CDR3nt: TGTGCCAGCAGTGAATCTGCAGGGTTGGGATACGAGCAGTACTTC; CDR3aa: CASSESAGLGYEQYF
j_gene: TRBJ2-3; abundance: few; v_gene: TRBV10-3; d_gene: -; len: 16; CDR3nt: TGTGCCATCAGTGAGTCTAGGCAGGCGAACACAGATACGCAGTATTTT; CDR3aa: CAISESRQANTDTQYF
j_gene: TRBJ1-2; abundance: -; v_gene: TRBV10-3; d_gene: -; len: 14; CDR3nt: TGTGCCATCAGCCCCCTGAAGGTTGGGGAAGGCTACACCTTC; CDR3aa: CAISPLKVGEGYTF
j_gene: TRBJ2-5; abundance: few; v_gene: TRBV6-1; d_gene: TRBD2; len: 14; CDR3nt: TGTGCCAGCAGGGAAGGACTAGCGTTGGAGACCCAGTACTTC; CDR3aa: CASREGLALETQYF
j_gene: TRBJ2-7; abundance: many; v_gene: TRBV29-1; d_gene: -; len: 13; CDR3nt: TGCAGCGCTGAGGGACGTCTCTCCTACGAGCAGTACTTC; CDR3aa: CSAEGRLSYEQYF
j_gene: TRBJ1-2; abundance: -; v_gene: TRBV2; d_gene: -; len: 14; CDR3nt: TGTGCCAGCAGTGAAAGAGAGGTGGACTATGGCGACACCTTC; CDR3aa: CASSEREVDYGDTF
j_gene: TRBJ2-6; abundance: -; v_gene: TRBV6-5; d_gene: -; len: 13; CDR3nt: TGTGCCAGCCGACTTCGTGGGGCCAACGTCCTGACTTTC; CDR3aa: CASRLRGANVLTF
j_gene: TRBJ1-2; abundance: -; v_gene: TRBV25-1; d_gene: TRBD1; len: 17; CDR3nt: TGTGCCAGCAGTGAATCTAGTCAGGGGGCTCAGGAAAATGGCTACACCTTC; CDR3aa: CASSESSQGAQENGYTF
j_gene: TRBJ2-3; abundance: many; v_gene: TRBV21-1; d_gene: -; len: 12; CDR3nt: TGTGCCAGCAGCAAAGTAGCAGATACGCAGTATTTT; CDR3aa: CASSKVADTQYF
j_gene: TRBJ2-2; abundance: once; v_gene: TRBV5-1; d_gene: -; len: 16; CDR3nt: TGCGCCAGCAGCGGAGGCGGGGTGAGAGGCACCGGGGAGCTGTTTTTT; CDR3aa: CASSGGGVRGTGELFF
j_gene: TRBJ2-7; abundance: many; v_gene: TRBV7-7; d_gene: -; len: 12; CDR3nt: TGTGCCAGCAGCCCGCTAACCTACGAGCAGTACTTC; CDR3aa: CASSPLTYEQYF
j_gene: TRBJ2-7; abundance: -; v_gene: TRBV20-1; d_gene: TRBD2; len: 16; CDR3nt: TGCAGTGCTAGCCAGATACTAGCGGGAGGCTCCTACGAGCAGTACTTC; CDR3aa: CSASQILAGGSYEQYF
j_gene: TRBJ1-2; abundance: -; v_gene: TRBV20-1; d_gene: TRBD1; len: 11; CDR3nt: TGCAGTGCTATAGACAGGGGAGGCTACACCTTC; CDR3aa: CSAIDRGGYTF
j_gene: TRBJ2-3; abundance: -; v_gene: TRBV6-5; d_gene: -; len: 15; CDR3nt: TGTGCCAGCAGCCGCCGACAGTTAAGCACAGATACGCAGTATTTT; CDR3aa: CASSRRQLSTDTQYF
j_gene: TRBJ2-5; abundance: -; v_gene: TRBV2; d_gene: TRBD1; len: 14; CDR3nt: TGTGCCGGATCCTTACAGGGGCCCCAAGAGACCCAGTACTTC; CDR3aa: CAGSLQGPQETQYF
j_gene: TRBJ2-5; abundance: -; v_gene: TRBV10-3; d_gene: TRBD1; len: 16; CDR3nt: TGTGCCTCACAGGGGGGTAGCGGACCATTGGGAGAGGCCCAGTACTTC; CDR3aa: CASQGGSGPLGEAQYF
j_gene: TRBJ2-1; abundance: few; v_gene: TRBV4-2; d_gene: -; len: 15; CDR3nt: TGTGCCAGCAGCCCCTGGACCGCCCAGGGGAATGAGCAGTTCTTC; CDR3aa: CASSPWTAQGNEQFF
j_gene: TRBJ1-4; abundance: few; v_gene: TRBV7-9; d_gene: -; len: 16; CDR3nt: TGTGCCAGCAGCTCTTCGGGGCCCCAAAGCGGTGAAAAACTGTTTTTT; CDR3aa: CASSSSGPQSGEKLFF
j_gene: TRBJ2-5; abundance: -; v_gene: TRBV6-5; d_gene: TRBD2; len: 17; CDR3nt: TGTGCCAGCAGTTACGTACTAGCGGGGATCCTCCAAGAGACCCAGTACTTC; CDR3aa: CASSYVLAGILQETQYF
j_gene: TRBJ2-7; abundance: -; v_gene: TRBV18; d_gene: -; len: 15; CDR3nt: TGTGCCAGCTCACGTGCCGGGACGGCATCCTACGAGCAGTACTTC; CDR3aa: CASSRAGTASYEQYF
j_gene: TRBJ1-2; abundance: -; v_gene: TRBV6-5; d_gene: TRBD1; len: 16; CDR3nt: TGTGCCAGCAGTTTCCCCCGGGACAGGCATAACTATGGCTACACCTTC; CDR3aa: CASSFPRDRHNYGYTF
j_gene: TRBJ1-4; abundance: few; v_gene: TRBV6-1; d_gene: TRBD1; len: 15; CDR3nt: TGTGCCAGCAGTGCCCGGGACAGGGTGAATGAAAAACTGTTTTTT; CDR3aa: CASSARDRVNEKLFF
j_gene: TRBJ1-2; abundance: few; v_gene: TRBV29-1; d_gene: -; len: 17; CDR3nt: TGCAGCGCCCGGTCCAGGGACCCAGGTGCTCTTAGTTATGGCTACACCTTC; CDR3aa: CSARSRDPGALSYGYTF
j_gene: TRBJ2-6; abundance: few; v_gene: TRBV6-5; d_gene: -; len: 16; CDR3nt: TGTGCCAGCAGTTACTCGAAACCCTCTGGGGCCAACGTCCTGACTTTC; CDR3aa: CASSYSKPSGANVLTF
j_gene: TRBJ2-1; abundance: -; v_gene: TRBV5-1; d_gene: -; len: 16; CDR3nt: TGCGCCAGCAGCTTGGAGTCTGGGTCCGGGGGTAATGAGCAGTTCTTC; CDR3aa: CASSLESGSGGNEQFF
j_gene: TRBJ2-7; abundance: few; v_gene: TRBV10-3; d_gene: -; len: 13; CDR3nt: TGTGCCATCAGTGAGTTAGGGGACTACGAGCAGTACTTC; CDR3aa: CAISELGDYEQYF
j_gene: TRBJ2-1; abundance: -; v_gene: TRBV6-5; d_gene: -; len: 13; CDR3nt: TGTGCCAGCAGGGGCGGACGGGTCAATGAGCAGTTCTTC; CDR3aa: CASRGGRVNEQFF
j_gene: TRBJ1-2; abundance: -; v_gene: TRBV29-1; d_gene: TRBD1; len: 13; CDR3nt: TGCAGCGTGGAGGTGAGGGGGCATGATGGCTACACCTTC; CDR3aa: CSVEVRGHDGYTF
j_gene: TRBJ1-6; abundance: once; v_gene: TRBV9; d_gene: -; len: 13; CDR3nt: TGTGCCAACAAGGAGTCAGGATCTTCACCCCTCCACTTT; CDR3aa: CANKESGSSPLHF
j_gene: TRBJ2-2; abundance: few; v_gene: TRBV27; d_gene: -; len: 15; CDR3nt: TGTGCCAGCAGTCCCAGGGGTCGTGGCACCGGGGAGCTGTTTTTT; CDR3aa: CASSPRGRGTGELFF
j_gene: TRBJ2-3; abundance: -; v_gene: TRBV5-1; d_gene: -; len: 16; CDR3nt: TGCGCCAGCAGTGGGGGAAGACAGACTAGCACAGATACGCAGTATTTT; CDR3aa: CASSGGRQTSTDTQYF
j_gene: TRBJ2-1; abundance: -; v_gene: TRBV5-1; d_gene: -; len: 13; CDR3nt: TGCGCCAGCAGCTTCGAAGGGGCTGATGAGCAGTTCTTC; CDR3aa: CASSFEGADEQFF
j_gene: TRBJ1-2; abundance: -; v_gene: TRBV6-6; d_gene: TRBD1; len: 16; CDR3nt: TGTGCCAGCAGTTACTCGACTTTGGGACAGGGCAAGGGCTACACCTTC; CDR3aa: CASSYSTLGQGKGYTF
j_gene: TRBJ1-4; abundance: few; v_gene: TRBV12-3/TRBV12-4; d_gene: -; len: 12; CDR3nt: TGTGCCTCTAAGGGGACCCTAGGAAAACTGTTTTTT; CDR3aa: CASKGTLGKLFF
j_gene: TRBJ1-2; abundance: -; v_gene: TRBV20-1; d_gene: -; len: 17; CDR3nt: TGCAGTGCTAGAGATAGGTTTTTGGGGGCGCAGCACTATGGCTACACCTTC; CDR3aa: CSARDRFLGAQHYGYTF